A single sample gave rise to the 19 T cell receptor beta chains below, sequenced in a study of T cell changes during pregnancy in multiple sclerosis. Only in-frame clones appear in the TCRdb table, and some are missing; sequencing was by immunoSEQ multiplex PCR. The sample contains around 19,000 clones, 88% of which appear only once. This specimen consisted of CD8+ T cells from peripheral blood mononuclear cells, obtained after pregnancy. The receptors here all came from a female donor in good health, enrolled as a control in a pregnancy study.

This sequence joins TRBV7-9 and TRBJ1-5; D call uncertain. This CDR3 has 14 residues. Trimming pared 1 base from V and 3 bases from J, leaving 7 bases between. Germline assignment: CDR1 SEHNR and CDR2 FQNEAQ (reference sequence). The CDR3 is CASSLGTANQPQHF. The CDR3 DNA reads TGTGCCAGCAGCTTAGGAACAGCCAATCAGCCCCAGCATTTT. Complete variable domain (other parts from reference TRBV7-9 and TRBJ1-5): DTGVSQNPRHKITKRGQNVTFRCDPISEHNRLYWYRQTLGQGPEFLTYFQNEAQLEKSRLLSDRFSAERPKGSFSTLEIQRTEQGDSAMYLCASSLGTANQPQHFGDGTRLSIL.

V is TRBV19 and J is TRBJ1-6; D not resolved. V lost 3 bases to trimming and J lost 7 bases, with 7 bases between them. CDR1 is LNHDA and CDR2 is SQIVND in the germline V gene (reference sequence). This CDR3 spans 13 amino acids. CDR3 in DNA: TGTGCCAGTAGTATTACTCCAAATTCACCCCTCCACTTT. Protein sequence: CASSITPNSPLHF.

This clone was seen a single time. V and J are TRBV27 and TRBJ1-2; 7 nucleotides agree with TRBD1. V dropped 3 bases and J dropped 6; count of bases not matched to a gene: 10. Germline V gives CDR1 MNHEY, CDR2 SMNVEV (reference sequence). CDR3 length: 15 residues. The CDR3 sequence: CASSFYSGGGHGYTF. The CDR3 coding sequence is TGTGCCAGCAGTTTTTACTCAGGGGGTGGCCATGGCTACACCTTC.

The chain links TRBV19 to TRBJ1-1, with a tentative D call TRBD1 (5 bases). From germline, CDR1 is LNHDA and CDR2 SQIVND (reference sequence). The CDR3 runs 12 residues. Trimming removed 5 bases at V and 5 bases at J, with 9 bases between. The CDR3 nucleotides are TGTGCCAGTAGTCGGGGGGGGACTGAAGCTTTCTTT. Translating it yields CASSRGGTEAFF.

V is TRBV2 and J is TRBJ1-2; tentatively, D is TRBD1 (6 bases). The length of the CDR3 is 17 residues. The V gene lost 6 bases and the J gene lost 4 bases, with 24 bases spanning the gap. Germline lookup yields CDR1 SNHLY and CDR2 FYNNEI. For the CDR3, the DNA is TGTGCCAGCAGCGAGGATACCCGGGACATATACCTCTATGGCTACACCTTC. This codes for CASSEDTRDIYLYGYTF.

The gene calls are TRBV28 and TRBJ2-7; TRBD1 might be the D (5 bases). Germline assignment: CDR1 MDHEN and CDR2 SYDVKM. CDR3 size: 13 residues. Trimming removed 3 bases at V and 1 base at J, with 7 bases between. The CDR3 reads CASSFQGSYEQYF. CDR3 coding DNA: TGTGCCAGCAGTTTTCAGGGTTCCTACGAGCAGTACTTC.

The rearrangement joins TRBV6-4 to TRBJ2-1; D might be TRBD2 (6 bases). Germline CDR1 MRHNA, CDR2 SNTAGT. The CDR3 has 14 amino acids. V lost 0 bases and J lost 5, with 8 bases in between. The CDR3 reads CASSDSGEDNEQFF. CDR3 DNA: TGTGCCAGCAGTGACTCGGGGGAGGACAATGAGCAGTTCTTC.

In this sample, this clone turned up once. The genes are TRBV18 and TRBJ2-1, with 9 nucleotides matching TRBD2. The CDR3 length is 20 residues. CDR1 and CDR2 from the germline V gene are KGHSH and LQKENI. Unmatched junction bases numbered 23, after V lost 5 bases and J lost 6 bases. The CDR3 DNA reads as TGTGCCAGCTCAATTAACAGGAGAGACTTGGGTAGCGGGAGTAGCAATGAGCAGTTCTTC. Protein product: CASSINRRDLGSGSSNEQFF.

The chain couples TRBV6-1 to TRBJ2-7; D may be TRBD2 (5 bases). Germline CDR1 MNHNS, CDR2 SASEGT. Trimming removed 10 bases at V and 0 bases at J, with 13 bases between. The CDR3 spans 13 residues. CDR3 protein: CAIADGNSYEQYF. The CDR3, as DNA: TGTGCCATCGCAGACGGGAACTCCTACGAGCAGTACTTC.

V gene TRBV4-1 combines with J gene TRBJ2-1; 11 positions agree with TRBD2. V was pared by 0 bases and J by 7 bases, with 8 bases of the junction left unmatched. The germline gives CDR1 MGHRA, CDR2 YSYEKL. This CDR3 contains 17 residues. CDR3 amino acids: CASSQDGLAGGGNEQFF. As DNA, the CDR3 is TGCGCCAGCAGCCAAGATGGCCTAGCGGGAGGAGGAAATGAGCAGTTCTTC.

This chain connects TRBV5-4 to TRBJ2-1; TRBD2 matches at 11 bases. CDR3 length equals 13 residues. J gave up 8 bases and V 4 bases, and 2 bases lay outside the gene matches. Germline loops: CDR1 SGHNT, CDR2 YYREEE (reference sequence). CDR3 loop: CASSLAGGHEQFF. Here the CDR3 DNA reads TGTGCCAGCAGCCTAGCGGGAGGACATGAGCAGTTCTTC.

V is TRBV15 and J is TRBJ1-5; D not certain. CDR1 is LNHNV and CDR2 is YYDKDF in the germline V gene (reference sequence). The CDR3 has 19 amino acids. V gave up 3 bases and J gave up 0 bases, with 21 bases separating them. In DNA, the CDR3 is TGTGCCACCAGCAGTAGCCACCTCCTCCGGGATAGTAGCAATCAGCCCCAGCATTTT. Its protein product is CATSSSHLLRDSSNQPQHF. The variable domain in full, completed from reference TRBV15 and TRBJ1-5, reads DAMVIQNPRYQVTQFGKPVTLSCSQTLNHNVMYWYQQKSSQAPKLLFHYYDKDFNNEADTPDNFQSRRPNTSFCFLDIRSPGLGDTAMYLCATSSSHLLRDSSNQPQHFGDGTRLSIL.

The chain employs TRBV13 and TRBJ2-7; TRBD1 matches at 8 bases. The CDR3 totals 15 residues. Germline assignment: CDR1 PRHDT and CDR2 FYEKMQ (reference sequence). V shed 5 bases and J 5 bases; nucleotides not matched to a gene: 11. This chain's CDR3 is CASSEIGQGRDEQYF. The CDR3, as DNA: TGTGCCAGCAGCGAGATTGGACAGGGTCGGGACGAGCAGTACTTC.

The V and J genes are TRBV6-5 and TRBJ2-7; 7 nucleotides agree with TRBD1. After removal of 5 bases from V and 3 bases from J, the junction contained 1 base not matched to a gene. Germline-derived CDR1 and CDR2 are MNHEY and SVGAGI. This CDR3 has 12 amino acids. CDR3 in amino acids: CASSRQGYEQYF. The CDR3 coding sequence is TGTGCCAGCAGTCGACAGGGCTACGAGCAGTACTTC.

The chain recombines TRBV29-1 with TRBJ1-3; D not certain. Germline V lookup: CDR1 SQVTM, CDR2 ANQGSEA. The CDR3 runs to 16 residues. The V gene lost 0 bases and the J gene lost 0 bases, with 12 bases spanning the gap. CDR3 loop: CSVEDWEVPSGNTIYF. The CDR3 DNA follows: TGCAGCGTTGAAGATTGGGAGGTTCCCTCTGGAAACACCATATATTTT.

The rearrangement uses TRBV27 and TRBJ2-5; D may be TRBD1 (6 bases). Germline values: CDR1 MNHEY, CDR2 SMNVEV (reference sequence). Deletions cut 1 base from V and 5 bases from J, with 11 bases between. The CDR3 totals 14 residues. The CDR3 DNA reads TGTGCCAGCAGTTTATGGGGGCCGAGGGAGACCCAGTACTTC. Its protein product is CASSLWGPRETQYF.

The chain is built from TRBV11-1 and TRBJ2-1; TRBD2 matches 8 bases. The CDR3 is 16 amino acids. With V trimmed by 4 bases and J by 4 bases, 9 bases remained unmatched. Germline CDR1 is SGHAT and CDR2 is FQDESV (reference sequence). CDR3 bases: TGTGCCAGCAGCTGGGGGGTGGAGCGGGGGTACAATGAGCAGTTCTTC. Encoded protein: CASSWGVERGYNEQFF.

In DNA form, the CDR3 reads TGTGCCAGCAGCCCGGGACTAGCGGAAATCTACGAGCAGTACTTC. It translates to CASSPGLAEIYEQYF. This chain links TRBV5-4 with TRBJ2-7; 11 nucleotides align to TRBD2. The CDR3 is 15 residues long. Unmatched junction bases numbered 6, after V lost 4 bases and J lost 3 bases. CDR1 is SGHNT and CDR2 is YYREEE in the germline V gene (reference sequence).

This chain links TRBV7-9 with TRBJ2-7; 7 positions agree with TRBD2. The germline V gene encodes CDR1 SEHNR and CDR2 FQNEAQ (reference sequence). The ends lost 2 bases at V and 1 base at J; junction bases unmatched: 5. This CDR3 contains 15 residues. CDR3 sequence: CASSLPGGKSYEQYF. CDR3 DNA: TGTGCCAGCAGCTTACCCGGGGGGAAATCCTACGAGCAGTACTTC.